The T cell receptor beta chain under discussion was sequenced for a study of T-cell reconstitution after alpha-beta-depleted transplantation in children. A word on this clonotype: Its matching antigen is unknown.

Unique molecular identifiers were incorporated when the TCRbeta library was constructed. MiXCR was run by TCRdb on the PCR reads, yielding one entry per CDR3 protein. The table lists 500,000 to 750,000 distinct CDR3 sequences, 13% of them singletons. Findings and caveats of the study: Some patients showed high day-60 TCRbeta diversity, which derived from surviving recipient T cells and thymic progenitors.

This CDR3 has 16 amino acids. With V trimmed by 3 bases and J by 0 bases, 9 bases remained unmatched. Germline assignment: CDR1 DFQATT and CDR2 SNEGSKA (reference sequence). J is TRBJ2-7 and V is TRBV20-1; TRBD2 agrees at 9 bases. The TCR was taken from a male patient under 18 who had a stem cell transplant for acute myeloid leukemia, so the T cells may come from the graft donor. The sequencing used PBMCs, mostly from graft donor cells, collected 360 days after TCRalphabeta/CD19-depleted stem cell transplant. CDR3 coding DNA: TGCAGTGCTAGGACCGGACTAGCGCGAAACTCCTACGAGCAGTACTTC. It is translated as CSARTGLARNSYEQYF.